This T cell receptor beta chain was identified in a study of shared clonotypes between healthy human individuals. Positive CCR7 selection of CD45RO-negative cells yielded the naive CD8 cells, and terminally differentiated effector memory CD45RA+ cells were excluded. The donors, all of them Caucasian adults, lived in Nashville, Tennessee. Worth noting for this clone: Its specificity is unknown.

Germline lookup yields CDR1 SGDLS and CDR2 YYNGEE. The CDR3 is 16 amino acids. Trimming cost V 0 bases and J 4 bases; bases outside gene matches: 6. Deep-level running was used for the assay. Data came from immunoSEQ multiplex PCR; TCRdb stores just in-frame clones and leaves some out. The repertoire has millions of clones, about 92% of them found once; the top ten carry around 1.7%. Study-wide points: There were few donors, and this limited the genetic and exposure-history diversity represented.

The source of this sequence is a man between 18 and 29 years old in good health. Some clones in this sample may be carry-over from other donors' samples. Sequencing used naive CD8+ T cells from PBMCs. The rearrangement links TRBV9 to TRBJ2-1; 8 nucleotides agree with TRBD1. CDR3 bases: TGTGCCAGCAGCGTAGAAGGGACAGGAAAATACAATGAGCAGTTCTTC. Translation gives CASSVEGTGKYNEQFF.